These 7 T cell receptor beta chains came from one sample sequenced in a study of spatial heterogeneity in lung cancer. TCRdb processed the 5' RACE reads anew with MiXCR; each CDR3 protein has one entry. This sample has around 74,000 distinct CDR3 sequences, with 10% to 15% found just once. Time point defined: sample taken at primary tumor resection. Unsorted whole RNA of tumor, nontumor lung or frozen PBMC was sequenced. Specimen: PBMCs, collected at surgery. The receptors here all came from a male donor with early-stage non-small cell lung cancer.

V is TRBV5-4 and J is TRBJ2-1; 10 nucleotides line up with TRBD2. Looked up from germline, CDR1 is SGHNT and CDR2 is YYREEE (reference sequence). With V trimmed by 0 bases and J by 5 bases, 2 bases remained unmatched. The CDR3 covers 15 residues. CDR3 in DNA: TGTGCCAGCAGCTTGGGGACTAGCGGCCACAATGAGCAGTTCTTC. Translating it yields CASSLGTSGHNEQFF. Variable domain in full (rest from reference TRBV5-4 and TRBJ2-1): ETGVTQSPTHLIKTRGQQVTLRCSSQSGHNTVSWYQQALGQGPQFIFQYYREEENGRGNFPPRFSGLQFPNYSSELNVNALELDDSALYLCASSLGTSGHNEQFFGPGTRLTVL.

This clonotype was recorded at least ten times. The DNA of the CDR3 is TGTGCCAGCAGCCTGCAGCGGAGACAAGGCCTCGTCCTGACTTTC. Amino acids: CASSLQRRQGLVLTF. The chain uses TRBV11-2 and TRBJ2-6; tentative D call: TRBD2 (5 bases). V was pared by 5 bases and J by 12 bases, with 20 bases between. Looked up from germline, CDR1 is SGHAT and CDR2 is FQNNGV. CDR3 size: 15 residues.

This clonotype was detected many times. The genes are TRBV9 and TRBJ1-2; possible D gene TRBD1, 5 bases. The V end lost 3 bases, the J end lost 4 bases, and 13 bases lay between the germline ends. The CDR3 spans 14 residues. CDR1 and CDR2 (germline): SGDLS, YYNGEE. The chain's CDR3 is CASSDPGPPYGYTF. In DNA form, the CDR3 reads TGTGCCAGCAGCGACCCGGGACCTCCCTATGGCTACACCTTC.

The V gene is TRBV6-5, the J gene TRBJ1-1; TRBD1 agrees at 7 bases. The CDR3 covers 14 residues. J gave up 2 bases and V 7 bases, and 7 bases lay outside the gene matches. In germline, CDR1 is MNHEY, CDR2 SVGAGI. The CDR3 DNA sequence: TGTGCCAGCACCCTAGACAGGGTTAACACTGAAGCTTTCTTT. Protein product: CASTLDRVNTEAFF.

In its sample, this clonotype was seen a few times. The genes are TRBV6-2 or TRBV6-3 and TRBJ1-5, with 7 nucleotides matching TRBD1. This CDR3 is 15 amino acids long. CDR1 MNHEY and CDR2 SVGEGT come from the germline V gene. V shed 5 bases and J 2 bases; nucleotides not matched to a gene: 6. CDR3 DNA: TGTGCCAGCAGTGACAGGGACGGGGGCAATCAGCCCCAGCATTTT. Translation: CASSDRDGGNQPQHF.

The genes are TRBV5-5 and TRBJ1-1; no clear D gene. Trimming took off 3 bases at V and 1 base at J, with 7 bases between the two ends. Germline V gives CDR1 SGHKS, CDR2 YYEKEE (reference sequence). The CDR3 totals 13 residues. The CDR3 reads CASSYTTNTEAFF. The CDR3 DNA is TGTGCCAGCAGCTATACAACGAACACTGAAGCTTTCTTT.

The chain couples TRBV20-1 to TRBJ2-7, with 8 bases fitting TRBD2. In germline, CDR1 is DFQATT, CDR2 SNEGSKA (reference sequence). CDR3 length: 15 residues. Trimming at V came to 0 bases and at J to 7 bases, leaving 11 bases not matched to a gene. Here the CDR3 reads CSARDPRLASNEQYF. In DNA, the CDR3 is TGCAGTGCTAGAGATCCTAGACTAGCGAGTAATGAGCAGTACTTC.